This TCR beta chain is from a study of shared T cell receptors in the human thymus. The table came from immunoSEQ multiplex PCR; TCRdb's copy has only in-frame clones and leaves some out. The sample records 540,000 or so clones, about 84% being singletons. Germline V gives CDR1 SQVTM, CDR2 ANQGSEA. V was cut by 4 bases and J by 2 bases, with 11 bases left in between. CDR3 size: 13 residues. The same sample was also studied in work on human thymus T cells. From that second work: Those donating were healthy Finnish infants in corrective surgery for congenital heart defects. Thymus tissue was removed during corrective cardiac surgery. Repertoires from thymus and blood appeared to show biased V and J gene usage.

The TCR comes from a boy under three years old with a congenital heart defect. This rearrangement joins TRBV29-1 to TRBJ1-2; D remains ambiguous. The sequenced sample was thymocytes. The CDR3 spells CSVGLGENYGYTF. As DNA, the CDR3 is TGCAGCGTTGGGTTGGGCGAAAACTATGGCTACACCTTC. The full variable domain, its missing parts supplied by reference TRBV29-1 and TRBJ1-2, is SAVISQKPSRDICQRGTSLTIQCQVDSQVTMMFWYRQQPGQSLTLIATANQGSEATYESGFVIDKFPISRPNLTFSTLTVSNMSPEDSSIYLCSVGLGENYGYTFGSGTRLTVV.